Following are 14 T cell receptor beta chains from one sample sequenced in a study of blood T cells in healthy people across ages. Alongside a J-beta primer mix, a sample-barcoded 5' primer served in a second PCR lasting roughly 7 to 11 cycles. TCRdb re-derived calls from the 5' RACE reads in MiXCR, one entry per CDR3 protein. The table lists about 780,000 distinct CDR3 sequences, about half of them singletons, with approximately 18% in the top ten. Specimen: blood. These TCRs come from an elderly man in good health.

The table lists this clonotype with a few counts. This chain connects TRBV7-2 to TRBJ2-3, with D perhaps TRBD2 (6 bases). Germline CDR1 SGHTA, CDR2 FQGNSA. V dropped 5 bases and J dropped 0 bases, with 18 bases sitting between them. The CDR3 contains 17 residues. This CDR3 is CASSLPGVAVSTDTQYF. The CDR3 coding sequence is TGTGCCAGCAGCCTCCCGGGGGTAGCGGTTAGCACAGATACGCAGTATTTT.

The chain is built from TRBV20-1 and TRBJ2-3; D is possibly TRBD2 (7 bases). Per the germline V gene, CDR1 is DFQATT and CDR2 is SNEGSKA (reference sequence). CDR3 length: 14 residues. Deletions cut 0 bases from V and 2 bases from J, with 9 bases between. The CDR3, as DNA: TGCAGTGCTAGAGAGGCGGGGGCCACAGATACGCAGTATTTT. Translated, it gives CSAREAGATDTQYF.

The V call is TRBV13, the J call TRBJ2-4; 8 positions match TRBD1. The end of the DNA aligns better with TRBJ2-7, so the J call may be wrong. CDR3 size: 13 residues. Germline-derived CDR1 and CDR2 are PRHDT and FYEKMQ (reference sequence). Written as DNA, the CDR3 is TGTGCCAGCATGACAGGGGATAGCTACGAGCAGTACTTC. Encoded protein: CASMTGDSYEQYF.

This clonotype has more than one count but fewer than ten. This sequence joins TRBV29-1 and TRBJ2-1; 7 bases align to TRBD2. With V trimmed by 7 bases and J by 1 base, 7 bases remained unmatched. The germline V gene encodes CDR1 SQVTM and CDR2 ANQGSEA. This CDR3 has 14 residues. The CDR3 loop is CSAPRGRSYNEQFF. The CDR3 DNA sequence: TGCAGCGCCCCGCGCGGGAGATCCTACAATGAGCAGTTCTTC.

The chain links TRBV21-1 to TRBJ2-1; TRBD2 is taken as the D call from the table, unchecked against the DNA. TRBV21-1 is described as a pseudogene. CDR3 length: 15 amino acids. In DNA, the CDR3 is TGTGCCAGCAGCACGAAGGGCTGGCCCAGGTATGAGCAGTTCTTC. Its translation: CASSTKGWPRYEQFF.

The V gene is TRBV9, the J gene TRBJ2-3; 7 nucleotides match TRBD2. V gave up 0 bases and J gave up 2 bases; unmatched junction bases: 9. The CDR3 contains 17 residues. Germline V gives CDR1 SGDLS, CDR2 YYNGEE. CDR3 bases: TGTGCCAGCAGCGTAGATAGCGGGTGGGCCTCCACAGATACGCAGTATTTT. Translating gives CASSVDSGWASTDTQYF.

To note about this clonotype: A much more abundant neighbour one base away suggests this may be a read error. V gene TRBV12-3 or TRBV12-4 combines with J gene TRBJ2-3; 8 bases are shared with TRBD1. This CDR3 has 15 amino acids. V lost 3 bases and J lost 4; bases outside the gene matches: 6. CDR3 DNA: TGTGCCAGCAGTTTCGGGCAGGGGGCTCCAGATACGCAGTATTTT. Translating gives CASSFGQGAPDTQYF.

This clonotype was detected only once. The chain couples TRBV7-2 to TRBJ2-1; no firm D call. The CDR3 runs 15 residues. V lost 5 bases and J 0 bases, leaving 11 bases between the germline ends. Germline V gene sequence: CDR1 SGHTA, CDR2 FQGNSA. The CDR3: CASSNYQSSYNEQFF. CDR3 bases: TGTGCCAGCAGCAACTACCAGTCCTCCTACAATGAGCAGTTCTTC.

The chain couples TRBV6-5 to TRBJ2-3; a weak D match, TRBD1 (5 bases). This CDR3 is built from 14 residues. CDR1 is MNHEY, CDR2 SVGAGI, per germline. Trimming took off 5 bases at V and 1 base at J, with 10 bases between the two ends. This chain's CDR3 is CASSAKQGTDTQYF. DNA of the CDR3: TGTGCCAGCAGTGCGAAACAGGGCACAGATACGCAGTATTTT.

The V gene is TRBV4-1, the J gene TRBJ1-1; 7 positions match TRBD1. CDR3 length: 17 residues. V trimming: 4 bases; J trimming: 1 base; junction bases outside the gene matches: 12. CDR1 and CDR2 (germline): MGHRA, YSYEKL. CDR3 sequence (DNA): TGCGCCAGCAGCCCCACCCAGGGGGGAACTAGGAACACTGAAGCTTTCTTT. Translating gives CASSPTQGGTRNTEAFF.

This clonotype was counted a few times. CDR3 in DNA: TGCAGTGCTAGTGGCCCGTATAGCACAAGGGGCTACACCTTC. Encoded protein: CSASGPYSTRGYTF. The rearrangement uses TRBV20-1 and TRBJ1-2, with no clear D. The CDR3 contains 14 residues. Germline V gene sequence: CDR1 DFQATT, CDR2 SNEGSKA (reference sequence). V was pared by 3 bases and J by 8 bases, with 19 bases between.

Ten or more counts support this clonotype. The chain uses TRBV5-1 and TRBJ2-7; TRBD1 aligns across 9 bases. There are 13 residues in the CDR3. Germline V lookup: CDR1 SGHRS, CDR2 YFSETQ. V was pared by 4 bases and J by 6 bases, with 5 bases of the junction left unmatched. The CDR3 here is CASSQTTGGEQYF. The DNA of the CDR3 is TGCGCCAGCAGCCAAACGACAGGGGGCGAGCAGTACTTC.

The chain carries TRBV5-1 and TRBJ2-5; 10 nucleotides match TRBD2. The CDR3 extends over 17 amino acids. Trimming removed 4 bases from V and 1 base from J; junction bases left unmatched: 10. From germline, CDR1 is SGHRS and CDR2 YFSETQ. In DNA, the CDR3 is TGCGCCAGCAGCCCCGGGGTAGCGGGGGGAATCCAAGAGACCCAGTACTTC. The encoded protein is CASSPGVAGGIQETQYF.

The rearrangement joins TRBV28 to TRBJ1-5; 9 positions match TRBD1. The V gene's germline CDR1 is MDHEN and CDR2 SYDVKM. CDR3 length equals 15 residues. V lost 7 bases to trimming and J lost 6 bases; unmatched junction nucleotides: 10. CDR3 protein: CASTTSGQGGQPQHF. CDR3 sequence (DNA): TGTGCCAGCACCACCTCGGGACAGGGTGGTCAGCCCCAGCATTTT.